This T cell receptor (beta chain) was sequenced for a study of T cell repertoires in cytomegalovirus infection. Overall study: Matching HLA type and CMV infection were both indicated by public TCR beta signatures. Regarding the study as a whole: Dominating the ex vivo response were TCR beta clonotypes that were CMV-specific and HLA-C-restricted. Cumulative frequency (of public TCR beta family members) identified carriers of CMV plus the relevant HLA.

This clonotype occurred a few times. As yet, its antigen is unknown. One entry per CDR3 protein results from TCRdb running MiXCR on the reads. Among a few hundred thousand distinct CDR3 sequences, 15% to 20% were seen once, and the ten largest hold 40% to 55%. Germline V gene lookup returns CDR1 LGHNA and CDR2 YNFKEQ. This CDR3 contains 15 residues. V was clipped by 4 bases and J by 2 bases, with 12 bases between them. This clonotype was obtained from a human donor in good health (CMV status not recorded). Some clones in this sample may be carry-over from other donors' samples. The sample comprised CD8+ T cells from PBMCs. V and J are TRBV4-2 and TRBJ1-5; D uncertain. For the CDR3, the DNA is TGTGCCAGCAGCCGAGAGGGCTTGGGCAATCAGCCCCAGCATTTT. Translated, it gives CASSREGLGNQPQHF.